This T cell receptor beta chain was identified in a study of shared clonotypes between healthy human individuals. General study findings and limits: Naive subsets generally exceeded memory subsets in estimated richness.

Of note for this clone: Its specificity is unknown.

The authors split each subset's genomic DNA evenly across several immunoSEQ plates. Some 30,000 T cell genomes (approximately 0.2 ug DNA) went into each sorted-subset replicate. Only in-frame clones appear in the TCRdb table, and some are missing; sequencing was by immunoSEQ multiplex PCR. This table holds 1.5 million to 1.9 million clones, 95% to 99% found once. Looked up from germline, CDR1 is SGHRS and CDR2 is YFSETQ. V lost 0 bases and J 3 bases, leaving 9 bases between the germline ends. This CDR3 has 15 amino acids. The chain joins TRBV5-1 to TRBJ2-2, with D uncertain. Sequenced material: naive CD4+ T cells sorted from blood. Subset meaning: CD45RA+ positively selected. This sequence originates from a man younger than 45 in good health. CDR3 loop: CASSLGVRDTGELFF. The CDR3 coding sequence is TGCGCCAGCAGCTTGGGTGTACGGGACACCGGGGAGCTGTTTTTT.